These 21 T cell receptor beta chains share one sample of origin, sequenced in a study of blood T cells in healthy people across ages. Alongside a J-beta primer mix, a sample-barcoded 5' primer served in a second PCR lasting roughly 6 to 11 cycles. TCRdb itself ran the 5' RACE reads through MiXCR, one entry per CDR3 protein. Seen here are about 670,000 distinct CDR3 sequences, about 50% observed once, and the top ten hold approximately 12%. The specimen sequenced was blood. The receptors stem from a woman aged 80 or over in good health.

The V and J genes are TRBV28 and TRBJ2-5; 9 nucleotides align to TRBD2. Germline V gene data show CDR1 as MDHEN and CDR2 as SYDVKM. Losses at the gene ends were 6 bases for V and 2 bases for J; bases not matched to a gene: 7. The CDR3 length is 15 residues. The chain's CDR3 is CASSSTTSGQETQYF. The CDR3 DNA sequence: TGTGCCAGCAGCTCTACGACTAGCGGACAAGAGACCCAGTACTTC.

Concerning this clonotype: A much larger clone lies one base from this, so it may be a read error. The rearrangement joins TRBV7-9 to TRBJ2-5; either TRBD1 or TRBD2 may supply D (5 bases each). Germline V gene lookup returns CDR1 SEHNR and CDR2 FQNEAQ (reference sequence). The CDR3 has 16 residues. The CDR3 protein is CTSSSRGTAGNNEQYF. DNA for the CDR3: TGTACCAGCAGCTCCCGGGGCACCGCTGGGAACAATGAGCAGTACTTC.

The V gene is TRBV2, the J gene TRBJ1-5, with D uncertain. The CDR3 sequence is 13 residues long. CDR1 is SNHLY and CDR2 is FYNNEI in the germline V gene. V lost 6 bases to trimming and J lost 3 bases, with 9 bases between them. The CDR3 spells CASSPDYNQPQHF. The CDR3 region has the DNA TGTGCCAGCAGCCCGGATTACAATCAGCCCCAGCATTTT.

Details on this clonotype: Being one base from a much bigger clone, this may be a read error. This chain links TRBV29-1 with TRBJ2-1, with 10 bases fitting TRBD2. The CDR3 is 13 residues long. Germline V lookup: CDR1 SQVTM, CDR2 ANQGSEA. CDR3 nucleotides: TGCCGCGACAGGACTAGCGGTGACAATGAGCAGTTCTTC. Translating it yields CRDRTSGDNEQFF.

Of note for this clonotype: A junction boundary mismatches the germline segment, possibly from a read error. This chain links TRBV6-2 or TRBV6-3 with TRBJ1-2, with no clear D. CDR1 is MNHEY and CDR2 is SVGEGT in the germline V gene. CDR3 length: 13 amino acids. As DNA, the CDR3 is TGTACCAGCAGTTACTCGAAAGGGCACGGCTACACCTTC. Its protein is CTSSYSKGHGYTF.

The chain couples TRBV25-1 to TRBJ2-6; D perhaps matches TRBD1 (6 bases). CDR3 length: 15 residues. Germline CDR1 reads MGHDK; CDR2 reads SYGVNS. The chain's CDR3 is CAIQGHESGANVLTF. DNA of the CDR3: TGTGCAATCCAGGGACATGAATCTGGGGCCAACGTCCTGACTTTC.

This clonotype was counted many times. The V call is TRBV20-1, the J call TRBJ2-1; D is perhaps TRBD1 (5 bases). The V end lost 6 bases, the J end lost 0 bases, and 15 bases lay between the germline ends. The germline gives CDR1 DFQATT, CDR2 SNEGSKA (reference sequence). The CDR3 length is 15 residues. The CDR3 sequence: CSAQWTLVSYNEQFF. In nucleotides, the CDR3 is TGCAGTGCCCAATGGACATTAGTCTCCTACAATGAGCAGTTCTTC.

This rearrangement joins TRBV14 to TRBJ2-3, with 8 bases lining up with TRBD2. The CDR3 spans 18 residues. J was trimmed by 0 bases and V by 6 bases; bases with no gene match: 14. Germline CDR1 is SGHDN and CDR2 is FVKESK. CDR3 amino acids: CASRRPFTSGVSTDTQYF. CDR3 nucleotides: TGTGCCAGCAGAAGGCCCTTCACTAGCGGAGTGAGCACAGATACGCAGTATTTT.

V and J are TRBV20-1 and TRBJ1-2; the D gene is possibly TRBD1 (6 bases). Per the germline V gene, CDR1 is DFQATT and CDR2 is SNEGSKA (reference sequence). V shed 3 bases and J shed 6 bases, with 17 bases lying between them. The CDR3 has 14 residues. In nucleotides, the CDR3 is TGCAGTGCTAGCAGGGGATACCGGGCGAATGGCTACACCTTC. Residues: CSASRGYRANGYTF.

Points on this clonotype: This sequence may be a read error, since a much larger clone differs from it by one base. This sequence joins TRBV7-9 and TRBJ2-1; D is uncertain. Germline CDR1 is SEHNR and CDR2 is FQNEAQ (reference sequence). The V gene lost 5 bases and the J gene lost 6 bases, with 20 bases spanning the gap. This CDR3 has 16 residues. The CDR3 DNA reads as TGTGCCAGCAGCGCCTACGGTGGGCCGGCGTCCAATGAGCAGTTCTTC. As protein: CASSAYGGPASNEQFF. The whole variable domain, filled in from reference TRBV7-9 and TRBJ2-1, reads DTGVSQNPRHKITKRGQNVTFRCDPISEHNRLYWYRQTLGQGPEFLTYFQNEAQLEKSRLLSDRFSAERPKGSFSTLEIQRTEQGDSAMYLCASSAYGGPASNEQFFGPGTRLTVL.

This clonotype was seen more than once but under ten times. The genes are TRBV7-2 and TRBJ2-1, with TRBD2 matching over 10 bases. The CDR3 is made up of 16 amino acids. CDR1 is SGHTA and CDR2 is FQGNSA in the germline V gene. Trimming removed 5 bases from V and 4 bases from J; junction bases left unmatched: 8. CDR3 sequence: CASSPWVAGGYNEQFF. The CDR3 DNA is TGTGCCAGCAGCCCTTGGGTAGCGGGGGGTTACAATGAGCAGTTCTTC. The variable domain in full, with the rest retrieved from reference TRBV7-2 and TRBJ2-1, is GAGVSQSPSNKVTEKGKDVELRCDPISGHTALYWYRQSLGQGLEFLIYFQGNSAPDKSGLPSDRFSAERTGGSVSTLTIQRTQQEDSAVYLCASSPWVAGGYNEQFFGPGTRLTVL.

This clonotype was seen at least ten times. The chain joins TRBV20-1 to TRBJ2-4; 7 bases align to TRBD1. The germline V gene encodes CDR1 DFQATT and CDR2 SNEGSKA (reference sequence). V was pared by 1 base and J by 6 bases, with 0 bases of the junction left unmatched. The length of the CDR3 is 12 residues. CDR3 coding DNA: TGCAGTGCTAGAGGACAGGGAAACATTCAGTACTTC. It specifies CSARGQGNIQYF.

This clonotype showed up many times. CDR3 in DNA: TGTGCCAGCAGCCCTAAGCGGGCAAGCACAGATACGCAGTATTTT. It is translated as CASSPKRASTDTQYF. The V call is TRBV14, the J call TRBJ2-3; TRBD2 might be the D (6 bases). The CDR3 consists of 15 residues. Germline V gene sequence: CDR1 SGHDN, CDR2 FVKESK. Trimming removed 4 bases at V and 0 bases at J, with 11 bases between.

The V call is TRBV27, the J call TRBJ2-1; 8 bases align to TRBD2. The V gene end was trimmed by 8 bases and the J gene end by 6 bases; junction bases not matched to a gene: 9. Germline CDR1 MNHEY, CDR2 SMNVEV (reference sequence). This CDR3 region has 14 residues. The CDR3 sequence is CASAWVGGGNEQFF. The CDR3 nucleotides are TGTGCCAGCGCCTGGGTCGGGGGGGGCAATGAGCAGTTCTTC.

A few counts support this clonotype. The J gene is TRBJ1-2, the V gene TRBV5-1; D gene ambiguous. This CDR3 contains 13 residues. Trimming stripped 3 bases from V and 4 bases from J, with 10 bases between. Germline V CDR1 and CDR2: SGHRS, YFSETQ. CDR3 coding DNA: TGCGCCAGCAGCTGGGAGTCAGTCTATGGCTACACCTTC. Translating gives CASSWESVYGYTF. Supplemented by reference TRBV5-1 and TRBJ1-2, the full variable domain reads KAGVTQTPRYLIKTRGQQVTLSCSPISGHRSVSWYQQTPGQGLQFLFEYFSETQRNKGNFPGRFSGRQFSNSRSEMNVSTLELGDSALYLCASSWESVYGYTFGSGTRLTVV.

The chain uses TRBV20-1 and TRBJ1-4, with 7 bases matching TRBD1. Trimming at V came to 6 bases and at J to 2 bases, leaving 6 bases not matched to a gene. Per germline, CDR1 DFQATT and CDR2 SNEGSKA (reference sequence). The CDR3 sequence is 14 residues long. The CDR3 DNA sequence: TGCAGTGCCCTGTCGACAGGGACTAATGAAAAACTGTTTTTT. Translation: CSALSTGTNEKLFF.

This clonotype has ten or more counts. The V and J genes are TRBV28 and TRBJ2-5; D is ambiguous. CDR1 is MDHEN and CDR2 is SYDVKM in the germline V gene. CDR3 size: 13 residues. V lost 3 bases to trimming and J lost 7 bases, with 12 bases between them. The CDR3, as DNA: TGTGCCAGCAGTTTGGGCAGACCAGGGACCCAGTACTTC. It encodes CASSLGRPGTQYF.

This clonotype has a handful of counts. The chain joins TRBV7-3 to TRBJ1-1; possible D gene TRBD1, 6 bases. Germline loops: CDR1 SGHTA, CDR2 FQGTGA. The CDR3 covers 15 residues. V lost 6 bases, J lost 1 base, and 15 bases lay in between. The CDR3 DNA reads TGTGCCAGCAGTGAACAGGGAATGGGGAACACTGAAGCTTTCTTT. It specifies CASSEQGMGNTEAFF.

This clonotype was observed at least ten times. The chain carries TRBV27 and TRBJ1-5; D is unresolved. This CDR3 is built from 12 residues. V was cut by 5 bases and J by 5 bases, with 7 bases left in between. Per the germline V gene, CDR1 is MNHEY and CDR2 is SMNVEV (reference sequence). The CDR3 region is CASSTADQPQHF. The CDR3 DNA is TGTGCCAGCAGTACAGCGGATCAGCCCCAGCATTTT.

The chain couples TRBV3-1 to TRBJ2-1, with 8 bases that match TRBD2. Germline V lookup: CDR1 LGHDT, CDR2 YNNKEL (reference sequence). Losses at the gene ends were 1 base for V and 1 base for J; bases not matched to a gene: 9. This CDR3 region has 18 residues. CDR3 nucleotides: TGTGCCAGCAGCCAAGGGACTAGCACTTCCGGATCCTACAATGAGCAGTTCTTC. Protein product: CASSQGTSTSGSYNEQFF.

V usage is TRBV14 and J usage is TRBJ2-5; D tentatively fits TRBD1 or TRBD2 (5 bases each). The CDR3 length is 15 residues. V was cut by 3 bases and J by 0 bases, with 11 bases left in between. Germline loops: CDR1 SGHDN, CDR2 FVKESK. The DNA of the CDR3 is TGTGCCAGCAGCCAGTGGGGACGGTACCAAGAGACCCAGTACTTC. Translating gives CASSQWGRYQETQYF.